These 19 T cell receptor beta chains were all obtained from the same sample, sequenced in a study of shared clonotypes between healthy human individuals. Libraries were prepared by immunoSEQ multiplex PCR; TCRdb keeps only in-frame clonotypes and omits some of them. The sample holds over a million clones, more than 65% seen once. Sequences were obtained from memory CD4+ T cells sorted from blood. As to subset: CD45RA-negative fraction. These receptors were taken from a man aged 18 to 29 in good health.

J is TRBJ2-4 and V is TRBV10-2; D remains unclear. The V and J ends lost 6 bases and 2 bases respectively, with 23 bases between them. This CDR3 has 18 amino acids. Germline loops: CDR1 WSHSY, CDR2 SAAADI. CDR3 protein: CASRWPACPYGTKNIQYF. Here the CDR3 DNA reads TGCGCCAGCAGATGGCCAGCTTGTCCCTATGGGACCAAAAACATTCAGTACTTC.

The CDR3 is CASSAGLAGYNEQFF. The CDR3, as DNA: TGCGCCAGCAGCGCAGGACTAGCGGGGTACAATGAGCAGTTCTTC. The chain joins TRBV10-1 to TRBJ2-1, with 12 nucleotides matching TRBD2. Germline V gives CDR1 WNHNN, CDR2 SYGVQD (reference sequence). The CDR3 totals 15 residues. V lost 6 bases to trimming and J lost 4 bases; unmatched junction nucleotides: 4.

This sequence joins TRBV5-1 and TRBJ2-3; possible D gene TRBD2, 5 bases. Germline CDR1 SGHRS, CDR2 YFSETQ. Trimming took off 7 bases at V and 4 bases at J, with 16 bases between the two ends. CDR3 length: 14 residues. CDR3 bases: TGCGCCAGCTCCGTTGGACTTCAGGCAGATACGCAGTATTTT. Translated, it gives CASSVGLQADTQYF.

The rearrangement links TRBV10-2 to TRBJ2-1, with 11 bases that match TRBD2. Germline values: CDR1 WSHSY, CDR2 SAAADI. V lost 8 bases, J lost 0 bases, and 3 bases stayed unmatched. This CDR3 contains 15 residues. The CDR3 nucleotides read TGCGCCAGCCGACTAGCGGGGTCCTCCTACAATGAGCAGTTCTTC. Protein product: CASRLAGSSYNEQFF.

The rearrangement links TRBV27 to TRBJ1-5, with D possibly being TRBD1 (5 bases). The CDR3 sequence is 16 residues long. Germline CDR1 reads MNHEY; CDR2 reads SMNVEV (reference sequence). The V and J ends lost 4 bases and 1 base respectively, with 14 bases between them. The DNA of the CDR3 is TGTGCCAGCAGTTGGACCAGGGAGTTGAGCAATCAGCCCCAGCATTTT. This translates into CASSWTRELSNQPQHF.

The rearrangement joins TRBV19 to TRBJ2-6; TRBD1 matches at 8 bases. The germline V gene encodes CDR1 LNHDA and CDR2 SQIVND (reference sequence). The CDR3 has 19 residues. V was pared by 7 bases and J by 0 bases, with 14 bases of the junction left unmatched. This CDR3 is CASTGTGRGSNSGANVLTF. In DNA, the CDR3 is TGTGCCAGTACAGGGACAGGCCGGGGCTCCAACTCTGGGGCCAACGTCCTGACTTTC.

J is TRBJ2-5 and V is TRBV5-4; the match to TRBD2 covers 12 bases. The V and J ends lost 1 base and 5 bases, in that order; junction bases with no gene match: 9. This CDR3 is built from 17 residues. Germline V gene data show CDR1 as SGHNT and CDR2 as YYREEE (reference sequence). CDR3 DNA sequence: TGTGCCAGCAGCTTGAGGCTAGCGGGGGGGCCAACGGAGACCCAGTACTTC. This codes for CASSLRLAGGPTETQYF.

V and J are TRBV19 and TRBJ1-2, with a tentative D call TRBD1 (5 bases). Germline CDR1 LNHDA, CDR2 SQIVND (reference sequence). With 2 bases removed from V and 5 bases from J, the gap between germline ends came to 15 bases. The CDR3 loop spans 15 amino acids. The CDR3 DNA reads TGTGCCAGTAGTATACCCTCCCAGGGAAAGTATGGCTACACCTTC. Protein product: CASSIPSQGKYGYTF.

J is TRBJ2-7 and V is TRBV7-2; TRBD2 is a possible D gene (5 bases). CDR3 size: 14 residues. Per the germline V gene, CDR1 is SGHTA and CDR2 is FQGNSA. The V end was cut by 1 base, the J end by 0 bases, with 7 bases between. The CDR3 nucleotides are TGTGCCAGCAGCTTAGTCGGGGACTCCTACGAGCAGTACTTC. Amino acids: CASSLVGDSYEQYF.

The CDR3 here is CASSFLINYGYTF. The CDR3 DNA is TGTGCCAGCAGCTTCCTAATTAACTATGGCTACACCTTC. The chain employs TRBV7-2 and TRBJ1-2; D unresolved. V was shortened by 3 bases and J by 1 base, with 6 bases between the two germline ends. The CDR3 has 13 amino acids. Germline V gives CDR1 SGHTA, CDR2 FQGNSA.

The V gene is TRBV19, the J gene TRBJ1-1, with 9 bases fitting TRBD1. The CDR3 contains 16 residues. V dropped 9 bases and J dropped 0; count of bases not matched to a gene: 11. Per germline, CDR1 LNHDA and CDR2 SQIVND (reference sequence). The CDR3 spells CASQDRGGRMNTEAFF. CDR3 bases: TGTGCCAGCCAGGACAGGGGAGGTCGAATGAACACTGAAGCTTTCTTT.

J is TRBJ1-2 and V is TRBV5-5; the D is unclear. The CDR3 loop spans 14 amino acids. The germline gives CDR1 SGHKS, CDR2 YYEKEE (reference sequence). With 0 bases removed from V and 6 bases from J, the gap between germline ends came to 12 bases. In DNA form, the CDR3 reads TGTGCCAGCAGCTTGGTAACTGTGGGAAATGGCTACACCTTC. This encodes CASSLVTVGNGYTF.

This clone showed up just once. This chain connects TRBV5-4 to TRBJ2-4, with a tentative D call TRBD1 (6 bases). CDR1 is SGHNT, CDR2 YYREEE, per germline (reference sequence). V was pared by 0 bases and J by 9 bases, with 13 bases between. CDR3 length: 14 amino acids. The CDR3 coding sequence is TGTGCCAGCAGCTTGGGAGGGGGTCTGGGCATTCAGTACTTC. Its protein is CASSLGGGLGIQYF.

This clone was observed a handful of times. This chain uses TRBV5-1 with TRBJ2-1, with 7 bases lining up with TRBD1. V lost 4 bases, J lost 8 bases, and 12 bases stayed unmatched. The CDR3 loop spans 15 amino acids. Per germline, CDR1 SGHRS and CDR2 YFSETQ. Here the CDR3 reads CASSRDSPLADEQFF. DNA of the CDR3: TGCGCCAGCAGCCGGGACAGTCCCCTTGCGGATGAGCAGTTCTTC.

This chain links TRBV7-2 with TRBJ2-7; TRBD2 matches at 7 bases. Germline loops: CDR1 SGHTA, CDR2 FQGNSA. J was trimmed by 6 bases and V by 2 bases; bases with no gene match: 7. The CDR3 contains 14 residues. DNA of the CDR3: TGTGCCAGCAGCTTACTGGCAGGGAGGGCCGAGCAGTACTTC. It encodes CASSLLAGRAEQYF.

This chain links TRBV5-1 with TRBJ1-5, with D unresolved. Germline V lookup: CDR1 SGHRS, CDR2 YFSETQ. The V end lost 4 bases, the J end lost 2 bases, and 13 bases lay between the germline ends. There are 15 residues in the CDR3. This chain's CDR3 is CASSLAGRGNQPQHF. The CDR3 coding sequence is TGCGCCAGCAGCCTGGCGGGTAGGGGCAATCAGCCCCAGCATTTT.

J is TRBJ2-2 and V is TRBV11-2, with 10 bases matching TRBD2. The germline gives CDR1 SGHAT, CDR2 FQNNGV. The CDR3 extends over 16 amino acids. J was trimmed by 2 bases and V by 5 bases; bases with no gene match: 5. The CDR3 is CASSILAGPNTGELFF. As DNA, the CDR3 is TGTGCCAGCAGCATACTAGCGGGACCAAACACCGGGGAGCTGTTTTTT.

The rearrangement joins TRBV4-3 to TRBJ2-4; tentatively, D is TRBD2 (5 bases). Germline assignment: CDR1 LGHNA and CDR2 YSLEER. Trimming removed 4 bases from V and 0 bases from J, with 22 bases in between. CDR3 length: 19 amino acids. The DNA of the CDR3 is TGCGCCAGCAGCCCATCATTGTATTCCGGGGAGCTAGCCAAAAACATTCAGTACTTC. It translates to CASSPSLYSGELAKNIQYF.

To note about this clone: Different DNA sequences within this sample yield the same CDR3. V usage is TRBV2 and J usage is TRBJ1-6; D is unclear. The CDR3 has 14 residues. The V gene lost 1 base and the J gene lost 7 bases, with 8 bases spanning the gap. The germline V gene has CDR1 SNHLY and CDR2 FYNNEI. DNA of the CDR3: TGTGCCAGCAGTGAAGACAGCCCCAATTCACCCCTCCACTTT. Translated: CASSEDSPNSPLHF.